This TCR beta chain was identified during a study of T cell changes during pregnancy in multiple sclerosis. Libraries were prepared by immunoSEQ multiplex PCR; TCRdb keeps only in-frame clonotypes and omits some of them. The sample yields approximately 52,000 clones, roughly 90% seen once. V lost 4 bases, J lost 2 bases, and 2 bases stayed unmatched. Germline V lookup: CDR1 SGHTA, CDR2 FQGNSA. The CDR3 sequence is 15 residues long. The material sequenced was CD4+ T cells from peripheral blood mononuclear cells, taken after pregnancy. This sequence joins TRBV7-2 and TRBJ1-3; TRBD1 agrees at 10 bases. The origin of this receptor is a female donor with multiple sclerosis, enrolled in a pregnancy study. CDR3: CASSSGQGTGNTIYF. In DNA form, the CDR3 reads TGTGCCAGCAGCTCGGGACAGGGGACTGGAAACACCATATATTTT.